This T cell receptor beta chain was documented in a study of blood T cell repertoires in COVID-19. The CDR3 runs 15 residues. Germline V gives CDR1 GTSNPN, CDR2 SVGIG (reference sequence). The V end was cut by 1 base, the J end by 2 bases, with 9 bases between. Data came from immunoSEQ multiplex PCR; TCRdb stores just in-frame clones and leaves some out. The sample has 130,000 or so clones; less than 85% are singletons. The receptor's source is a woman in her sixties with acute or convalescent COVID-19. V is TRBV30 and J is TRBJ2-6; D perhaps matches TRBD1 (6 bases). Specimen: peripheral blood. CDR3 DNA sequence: TGTGCCTGGAGTGGTACAGGGACTGGGGCCAACGTCCTGACTTTC. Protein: CAWSGTGTGANVLTF.